Below are 23 T cell receptor beta chains sequenced from a single sample in a study of cytomegalovirus exposure and HLA in healthy donors. The PCR contained 60 Vbeta and 13 Jbeta primers. TCRdb's table, derived via immunoSEQ multiplex PCR, lists solely in-frame clones and lacks some. The sample contains some 150,000 clones, around 60% of which appear only once. Material: PBMCs. The source of these receptors is a woman aged 55-75 years in good health and CMV-seropositive.

The J gene is TRBJ2-1, the V gene TRBV6-5, with 10 nucleotides matching TRBD2. The CDR3 loop spans 16 amino acids. The germline gives CDR1 MNHEY, CDR2 SVGAGI. Trimming cost V 4 bases and J 7 bases; bases outside gene matches: 10. The CDR3 loop is CASSSSLAGEYNEQFF. The CDR3 coding sequence is TGTGCCAGCAGTTCTTCTCTAGCGGGAGAGTATAATGAGCAGTTCTTC.

The genes are TRBV5-5 and TRBJ2-6, with 7 bases lining up with TRBD2. The CDR3 consists of 15 residues. The V gene end was trimmed by 0 bases and the J gene end by 4 bases; junction bases not matched to a gene: 1. Germline assignment: CDR1 SGHKS and CDR2 YYEKEE (reference sequence). The CDR3 loop is CASSLAGGGANVLTF. The CDR3 DNA sequence: TGTGCCAGCAGCTTGGCGGGAGGAGGGGCCAACGTCCTGACTTTC.

The gene calls are TRBV10-2 and TRBJ2-7; 7 nucleotides match TRBD2. The CDR3 spans 13 residues. CDR1 WSHSY and CDR2 SAAADI come from the germline V gene. V dropped 0 bases and J dropped 7; count of bases not matched to a gene: 3. Here the CDR3 reads CASSESAGEEQYF. Written as DNA, the CDR3 is TGCGCCAGCAGTGAGTCGGCGGGAGAGGAGCAGTACTTC.

V usage is TRBV19 and J usage is TRBJ1-5; D may be TRBD1 (6 bases). The CDR3 contains 15 residues. Germline V gives CDR1 LNHDA, CDR2 SQIVND (reference sequence). Trimming left V 7 bases short and J 1 base short, with 14 bases between. The CDR3 nucleotides are TGTGCCAGTAACCCACCGGGACACAGCAATCAGCCCCAGCATTTT. It is translated as CASNPPGHSNQPQHF. Full variable domain (outside the CDR3, taken from reference TRBV19 and TRBJ1-5): DGGITQSPKYLFRKEGQNVTLSCEQNLNHDAMYWYRQDPGQGLRLIYYSQIVNDFQKGDIAEGYSVSREKKESFPLTVTSAQKNPTAFYLCASNPPGHSNQPQHFGDGTRLSIL.

The rearrangement uses TRBV28 and TRBJ2-5, with D hard to call. Germline loops: CDR1 MDHEN, CDR2 SYDVKM. V was pared by 10 bases and J by 5 bases, with 14 bases between. The length of the CDR3 is 12 residues. This CDR3 reads CANCVTRETQYF. CDR3 in DNA: TGTGCCAACTGCGTTACCCGGGAGACCCAGTACTTC. The full variable domain, rest sourced from reference TRBV28 and TRBJ2-5, is DVKVTQSSRYLVKRTGEKVFLECVQDMDHENMFWYRQDPGLGLRLIYFSYDVKMKEKGDIPEGYSVSREKKERFSLILESASTNQTSMYLCANCVTRETQYFGPGTRLLVL.

This clone was found a few times. The chain combines TRBV28 with TRBJ2-3; a possible D gene is TRBD2 (5 bases). CDR1 is MDHEN and CDR2 is SYDVKM in the germline V gene. Trimming took off 10 bases at V and 5 bases at J, with 16 bases between the two ends. The CDR3 contains 13 residues. The CDR3, as DNA: TGTGCCATCAGACCCGGCGGAGGAGATACGCAGTATTTT. Translated: CAIRPGGGDTQYF.

The genes are TRBV18 and TRBJ2-3; 11 bases map to TRBD2. This CDR3 region has 15 residues. V dropped 5 bases and J dropped 3; count of bases not matched to a gene: 4. Germline V CDR1 and CDR2: KGHSH, LQKENI. CDR3: CASSKLAGVTDTQYF. For the CDR3, the DNA is TGTGCCAGCTCAAAACTAGCGGGAGTAACAGATACGCAGTATTTT.

V and J are TRBV5-8 and TRBJ2-3; D is possibly TRBD1 (5 bases). V shed 4 bases and J shed 0 bases, with 15 bases lying between them. CDR3 length: 16 residues. Per the germline V gene, CDR1 is SGHTS and CDR2 is YDEGEE. CDR3 region: CASSAKQDSSTDTQYF. In DNA form, the CDR3 reads TGTGCCAGCAGCGCGAAACAGGATTCTAGCACAGATACGCAGTATTTT.

V usage is TRBV6-1 and J usage is TRBJ2-7, with 7 positions matching TRBD2. The CDR3 has 13 amino acids. The V and J ends lost 8 bases and 2 bases, in that order; junction bases with no gene match: 6. Germline V gene lookup returns CDR1 MNHNS and CDR2 SASEGT. This chain's CDR3 is CASERDYPYEQYF. In nucleotides, the CDR3 is TGTGCCAGCGAACGGGACTACCCCTACGAGCAGTACTTC.

This clone was seen a handful of times. The V gene is TRBV7-3, the J gene TRBJ2-5; possibly TRBD2 for D (5 bases). The CDR3 is 13 residues long. Germline values: CDR1 SGHTA, CDR2 FQGTGA. V lost 2 bases, J lost 5 bases, and 9 bases lay in between. CDR3 DNA sequence: TGTGCCAGCAGCTTACGGGGATTGGAGACCCAGTACTTC. As protein: CASSLRGLETQYF. Using reference TRBV7-3 and TRBJ2-5 for the parts outside the CDR3, the full variable domain is GAGVSQTPSNKVTEKGKYVELRCDPISGHTALYWYRQSLGQGPEFLIYFQGTGAADDSGLPNDRFFAVRPEGSVSTLKIQRTERGDSAVYLCASSLRGLETQYFGPGTRLLVL.

The chain recombines TRBV5-1 with TRBJ1-1; tentatively, D is TRBD1 (5 bases). The CDR3 length is 15 residues. Germline CDR1 reads SGHRS; CDR2 reads YFSETQ. Trimming pared 0 bases from V and 4 bases from J, leaving 13 bases between. The CDR3 DNA sequence: TGCGCCAGCAGCTTGGATGGGGCTGGTATCACTGAAGCTTTCTTT. It specifies CASSLDGAGITEAFF.

This sequence joins TRBV7-9 and TRBJ1-1; D is perhaps TRBD1 (6 bases). The length of the CDR3 is 19 residues. Trimming took 1 base from V and 1 from J, leaving 22 bases between them. The germline gives CDR1 SEHNR, CDR2 FQNEAQ (reference sequence). The CDR3 reads CASSLGHVQGKLTNTEAFF. The CDR3 DNA reads as TGTGCCAGCAGCTTAGGGCATGTGCAGGGGAAGTTGACGAACACTGAAGCTTTCTTT.

The chain carries TRBV11-2 and TRBJ2-3; D is uncertain. The germline CDR1 and CDR2 sequences are SGHAT and FQNNGV. This CDR3 region has 12 residues. V lost 6 bases, J lost 0 bases, and 4 bases lay in between. The CDR3 here is CASSISTDTQYF. In nucleotides, the CDR3 is TGTGCCAGCAGTATAAGCACAGATACGCAGTATTTT. The full variable domain, with the rest looked up from reference TRBV11-2 and TRBJ2-3, is EAGVAQSPRYKIIEKRQSVAFWCNPISGHATLYWYQQILGQGPKLLIQFQNNGVVDDSQLPKDRFSAERLKGVDSTLKIQPAKLEDSAVYLCASSISTDTQYFGPGTRLTVL.

CDR3 loop: CASSVGTSGIGEQYF. As DNA, the CDR3 is TGTGCCAGCAGCGTGGGGACTAGCGGGATCGGGGAGCAGTACTTC. This rearrangement joins TRBV13 to TRBJ2-5, with 13 bases that match TRBD2. The CDR3 is 15 residues long. Germline assignment: CDR1 PRHDT and CDR2 FYEKMQ (reference sequence). J was trimmed by 11 bases and V by 5 bases; bases with no gene match: 11. Full variable domain (remainder filled in from reference TRBV13 and TRBJ2-5): AAGVIQSPRHLIKEKRETATLKCYPIPRHDTVYWYQQGPGQDPQFLISFYEKMQSDKGSIPDRFSAQQFSDYHSELNMSSLELGDSALYFCASSVGTSGIGEQYFGPGTRLLVL.

The rearrangement uses TRBV6-5 and TRBJ1-2, with TRBD1 identical over 7 bases. Germline V gene sequence: CDR1 MNHEY, CDR2 SVGAGI. V was clipped by 5 bases and J by 6 bases; unmatched bases: 9. This CDR3 has 14 residues. The CDR3 spells CASSPRQGRDGYTF. The DNA for the CDR3 is TGTGCCAGCAGTCCTCGACAGGGAAGGGATGGCTACACCTTC.

The chain employs TRBV5-1 and TRBJ2-5; D remains ambiguous. Matching the DNA end better, TRBJ2-7 makes the J call doubtful. The CDR3 extends over 13 amino acids. Germline V lookup: CDR1 SGHRS, CDR2 YFSETQ. CDR3 residues: CASSPKADFEQYF. In DNA form, the CDR3 reads TGCGCCAGCAGCCCTAAAGCCGACTTCGAGCAGTACTTC.

V usage is TRBV2 and J usage is TRBJ1-5; 9 nucleotides match TRBD1. Germline V gene lookup returns CDR1 SNHLY and CDR2 FYNNEI. The CDR3 extends over 14 amino acids. V gave up 6 bases and J gave up 7 bases; unmatched junction bases: 7. CDR3 DNA sequence: TGTGCCAGCAGCGGACAGGGGCTTCGGCAGCCCCAGCATTTT. The encoded protein is CASSGQGLRQPQHF.

The rearrangement uses TRBV15 and TRBJ1-1, with TRBD1 matching 10 bases. Germline CDR1 reads LNHNV; CDR2 reads YYDKDF (reference sequence). V lost 6 bases, J lost 5 bases, and 6 bases stayed unmatched. This CDR3 is built from 14 residues. Here the CDR3 reads CATRRDRGGTEAFF. CDR3 bases: TGTGCCACCAGGCGGGACAGGGGAGGGACTGAAGCTTTCTTT.

This chain joins TRBV27 and TRBJ2-1; 8 bases agree with TRBD2. The CDR3 is 14 amino acids. Per germline, CDR1 MNHEY and CDR2 SMNVEV (reference sequence). J was trimmed by 9 bases and V by 4 bases; bases with no gene match: 8. The CDR3 protein is CASSSGLARVEQFF. The CDR3 DNA reads as TGTGCCAGCAGTTCCGGACTAGCTCGGGTTGAGCAGTTCTTC.

The rearrangement uses TRBV21-1 and TRBJ2-7; TRBD1 is the table's D call and was not checked against the DNA. TRBV21-1 is noted as a pseudogene. The CDR3 runs 18 residues. The CDR3 DNA reads as TGTGCCAGCAGCTCCCACGGAGGGGGCAACCCCCCCTCCTACGAGCAGTACTTC. Residues: CASSSHGGGNPPSYEQYF.

The chain uses TRBV9 and TRBJ2-1, with TRBD2 as a possible D gene (6 bases). Germline-derived CDR1 and CDR2 are SGDLS and YYNGEE. The germline V and J ends were trimmed by 2 bases and 1 base, with 10 bases remaining between them. The CDR3 is 15 residues long. The CDR3 reads CASSVEGASYNEQFF. The CDR3 DNA reads TGTGCCAGCAGCGTGGAGGGAGCGTCCTACAATGAGCAGTTCTTC.

This clone was detected a few times. The chain uses TRBV28 and TRBJ2-7; TRBD2 aligns across 8 bases. With V trimmed by 4 bases and J by 3 bases, 11 bases remained unmatched. This CDR3 comprises 16 residues. From germline, CDR1 is MDHEN and CDR2 SYDVKM. The CDR3 DNA sequence: TGTGCCAGCAGTTCTACTCCCGGGAGGGCGGGCTACGAGCAGTACTTC. Translating it yields CASSSTPGRAGYEQYF.

This clone was observed a handful of times. The chain couples TRBV11-2 to TRBJ1-1; 7 nucleotides line up with TRBD1. The V segment lost 1 base and the J segment 2 bases; nucleotides outside the gene matches: 10. Germline V gene sequence: CDR1 SGHAT, CDR2 FQNNGV. This CDR3 is 17 amino acids long. The CDR3 DNA reads TGTGCCAGCAGCTTAGTATGGTTGGGGACAGCAAACACTGAAGCTTTCTTT. Protein: CASSLVWLGTANTEAFF.